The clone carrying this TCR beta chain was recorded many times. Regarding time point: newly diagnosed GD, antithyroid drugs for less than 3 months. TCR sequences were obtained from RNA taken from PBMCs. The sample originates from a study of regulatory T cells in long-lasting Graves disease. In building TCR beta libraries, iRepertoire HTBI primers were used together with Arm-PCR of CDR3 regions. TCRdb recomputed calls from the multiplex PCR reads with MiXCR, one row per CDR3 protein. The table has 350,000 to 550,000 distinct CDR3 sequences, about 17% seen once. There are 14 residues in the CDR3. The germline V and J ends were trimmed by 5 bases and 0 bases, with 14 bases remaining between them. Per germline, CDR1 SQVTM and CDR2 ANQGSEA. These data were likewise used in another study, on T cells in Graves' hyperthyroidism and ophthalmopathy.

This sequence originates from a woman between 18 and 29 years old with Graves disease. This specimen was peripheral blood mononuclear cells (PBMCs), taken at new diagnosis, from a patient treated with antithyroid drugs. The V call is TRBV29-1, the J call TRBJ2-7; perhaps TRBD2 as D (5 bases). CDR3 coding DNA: TGCAGCGTTCTAGATGTAGCGAGCTCCTACGAGCAGTACTTC. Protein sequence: CSVLDVASSYEQYF.